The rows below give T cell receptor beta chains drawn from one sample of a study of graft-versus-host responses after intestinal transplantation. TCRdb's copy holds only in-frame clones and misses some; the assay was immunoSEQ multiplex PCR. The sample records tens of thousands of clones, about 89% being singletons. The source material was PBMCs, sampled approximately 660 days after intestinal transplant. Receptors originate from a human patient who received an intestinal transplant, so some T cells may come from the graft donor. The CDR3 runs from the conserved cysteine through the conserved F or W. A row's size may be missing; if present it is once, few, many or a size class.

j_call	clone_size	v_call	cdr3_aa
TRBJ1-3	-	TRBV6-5	CASRHGESGNTIYF
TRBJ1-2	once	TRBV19	CASRGGSSYGYTF
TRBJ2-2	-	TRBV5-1	CASSLGTTTGELFF
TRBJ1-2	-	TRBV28	CASSVTTERGYTF
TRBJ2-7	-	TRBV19	CASSTRTVQHQIYEQYF
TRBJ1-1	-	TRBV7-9	CASSVDLHREAFF
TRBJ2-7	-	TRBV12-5	CASGPPHSPGDEQYF
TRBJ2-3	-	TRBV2	CASARGASGGSTDTQYF
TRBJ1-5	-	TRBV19	CAAGDPFGDQPQHF
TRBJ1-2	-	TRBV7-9	CASRERETF
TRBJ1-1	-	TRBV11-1	CASRPTPFYGENTEAFF
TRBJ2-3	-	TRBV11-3	CASSQWTESTDTQYF
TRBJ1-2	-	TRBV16	CASSPSPYDDYGYTF
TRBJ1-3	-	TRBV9	CASSVGLENSGNTIYF
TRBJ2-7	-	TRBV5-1	CASSPTGFYEQYF
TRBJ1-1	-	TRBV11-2	CASSLRKNTEAFF
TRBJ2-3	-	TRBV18	CASSPDRPWKARSTDTQYF
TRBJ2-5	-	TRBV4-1	CASNQGPGGQETQYF
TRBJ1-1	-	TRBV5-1	CASSPGRDTEAFF
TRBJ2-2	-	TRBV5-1	CASSFGAGARPGAAGELFF
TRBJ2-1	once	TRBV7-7	CASSLQGELRFGQFF
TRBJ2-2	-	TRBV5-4	CAGNRGTGELFF
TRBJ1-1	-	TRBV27	CASSLSGTGVTEAFF
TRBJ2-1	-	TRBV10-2	CASGASGGNEQFF
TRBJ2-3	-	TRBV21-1	CASSNPSSQDTQYF
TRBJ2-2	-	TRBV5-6	CASSFYDRSSTGELFF
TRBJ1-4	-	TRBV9	CASSGTTGRGEKLFF
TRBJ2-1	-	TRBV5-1	CASSSPGGPGGEQFF
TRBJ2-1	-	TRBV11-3	CASSLGSGGQIYNEQFF
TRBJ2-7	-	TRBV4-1	CASSPSPGQGDYEQYF
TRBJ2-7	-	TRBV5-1	CASSLDGQAIYEQYF
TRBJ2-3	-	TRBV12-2	CASRLGRDRSTDTQYF
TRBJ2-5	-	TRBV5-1	CASSLAPGGLDEETQYF
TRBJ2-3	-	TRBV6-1	CATSKGGIRADTQYF
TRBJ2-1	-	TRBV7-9	CASSFPARFF
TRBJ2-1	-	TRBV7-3	CASSFGHNEQFF
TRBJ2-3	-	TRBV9	CASSPSGGTDTQYF
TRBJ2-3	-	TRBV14	CASSPGTRGYTDTQYF
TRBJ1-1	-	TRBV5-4	CASSPPGTRMNTEAFF
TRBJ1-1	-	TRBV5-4	CASSATGSNTEAFF
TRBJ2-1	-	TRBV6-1	CASSEPHLRNNEQFF
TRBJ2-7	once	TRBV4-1	CTSSQLIGTGTYEQYF
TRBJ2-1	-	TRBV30	CAWSGNGGLNEQFF
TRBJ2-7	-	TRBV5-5	CASSLMTSTYEQYF
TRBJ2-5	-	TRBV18	CASSQRGSWETQYF